Below, 6 T cell receptor beta chains from the same sample are listed, as sequenced in a study of T cell repertoires in cytomegalovirus infection. TCRdb re-called the reads with MiXCR, one entry per CDR3 protein. Of about 180,000 distinct CDR3 sequences listed, approximately 14% are singletons. The sample comprised PBMCs. These receptors were taken from a human donor in good health (CMV status not recorded). Some clones in this sample may be carry-over from other donors' samples.

This clonotype was found a few times. The rearrangement links TRBV5-6 to TRBJ2-5; the D gene is possibly TRBD2 (6 bases). Trimming took 1 base from V and 9 from J, leaving 16 bases between them. The CDR3 is 14 amino acids. Germline CDR1 reads SGHDT; CDR2 reads YYEEEE. For the CDR3, the DNA is TGTGCCAGCAGCTTGAGCAGCGGCGGAGGGCCCCAGTACTTC. Amino acids: CASSLSSGGGPQYF.

This chain's CDR3 is CASSPGGSPRDEQYF. The CDR3 region has the DNA TGTGCCAGCAGCCCCGGGGGGTCTCCCCGGGACGAGCAGTACTTC. The chain recombines TRBV13 with TRBJ2-7; 7 bases fit TRBD2. Looked up from germline, CDR1 is PRHDT and CDR2 is FYEKMQ (reference sequence). J gave up 5 bases and V 5 bases, and 12 bases lay outside the gene matches. CDR3 length: 15 amino acids.

This clonotype was found many times. V usage is TRBV27 and J usage is TRBJ1-1; unclear D gene. The CDR3 totals 13 residues. Trimming shortened V by 2 bases and J by 6 bases, and 10 bases separated the two germline ends. The V gene's germline CDR1 is MNHEY and CDR2 SMNVEV (reference sequence). CDR3: CASSLAARAEAFF. In DNA form, the CDR3 reads TGTGCCAGCAGTTTAGCGGCGAGAGCTGAAGCTTTCTTT.

This clonotype has more than one count but fewer than ten. The V and J genes are TRBV28 and TRBJ2-7; 10 nucleotides align to TRBD1. Germline assignment: CDR1 MDHEN and CDR2 SYDVKM. CDR3 size: 14 residues. The V segment lost 4 bases and the J segment 6 bases; nucleotides outside the gene matches: 6. The CDR3 loop reads CASSSTGTGVEQYF. For the CDR3, the DNA is TGTGCCAGCAGTTCTACCGGGACAGGGGTCGAGCAGTACTTC.

This clonotype occurred many times. The chain joins TRBV11-2 to TRBJ2-1; 14 bases fit TRBD2. Germline V gene data show CDR1 as SGHAT and CDR2 as FQNNGV. Unmatched junction bases numbered 4, after V lost 4 bases and J lost 8 bases. This CDR3 has 15 residues. The CDR3 nucleotides read TGTGCCAGCAGCTCGGGACTAGCGGGAGTATATGAGCAGTTCTTC. This encodes CASSSGLAGVYEQFF.

This clonotype was recorded many times. The chain joins TRBV25-1 to TRBJ1-5, with a tentative D call TRBD1 (5 bases). Trimming pared 5 bases from V and 6 bases from J, leaving 11 bases between. CDR3 length: 13 amino acids. Germline lookup yields CDR1 MGHDK and CDR2 SYGVNS. The chain's CDR3 is CASSTGNTQPQHF. The CDR3 nucleotides read TGTGCCAGCAGTACAGGCAATACTCAGCCCCAGCATTTT. Full variable domain (remainder filled in from reference TRBV25-1 and TRBJ1-5): EADIYQTPRYLVIGTGKKITLECSQTMGHDKMYWYQQDPGMELHLIHYSYGVNSTEKGDLSSESTVSRIRTEHFPLTLESARPSHTSQYLCASSTGNTQPQHFGDGTRLSIL.